Listed below are T cell receptor beta chains from one sample, sequenced in a study of tumor and adjacent non-tumor tissue in lung cancer. TCRdb re-called the multiplex PCR reads through MiXCR, storing one row per CDR3 protein. The sample has approximately 150,000 distinct CDR3 sequences; roughly 70% are singletons. The sequenced material came from lung tumor tissue. The origin of the receptors is a man aged 55-75 years with small cell lung cancer. The CDR3 runs from the conserved cysteine through the conserved F or W. The order of the fields is V gene, J gene, clone size, CDR3 protein. Rows give clone size only sometimes, using once, few, many, or a class for an expanded clone.

v_call: TRBV9; j_call: TRBJ1-2; clone_size: NA; cdr3_aa: CASSGTGVMNGYTF
v_call: TRBV6-6; j_call: TRBJ1-3; clone_size: once; cdr3_aa: CACSPDSAGNTIYF
v_call: TRBV28; j_call: TRBJ2-7; clone_size: NA; cdr3_aa: CASISAGLAGGLNEQYF
v_call: TRBV5-1; j_call: TRBJ2-6; clone_size: NA; cdr3_aa: CASSLGGGTASGANLLTF
v_call: TRBV4-1; j_call: TRBJ2-1; clone_size: NA; cdr3_aa: CASIQAGTSGSFEQFF
v_call: TRBV28; j_call: TRBJ1-2; clone_size: NA; cdr3_aa: CVSSSTGGQYGYTF
v_call: TRBV28; j_call: TRBJ2-1; clone_size: many; cdr3_aa: CASSTSGGRYNEQFF
v_call: TRBV29-1; j_call: TRBJ2-7; clone_size: many; cdr3_aa: CSARDRVSYEQYF
v_call: TRBV11-2; j_call: TRBJ1-1; clone_size: once; cdr3_aa: CTSSWVESGTEAFF
v_call: TRBV6-1; j_call: TRBJ2-4; clone_size: NA; cdr3_aa: CASVRTESQNIQYF
v_call: TRBV28; j_call: TRBJ2-5; clone_size: NA; cdr3_aa: CASSLFATIGETQYF
v_call: TRBV29-1; j_call: TRBJ2-1; clone_size: NA; cdr3_aa: CSVEAGAGGRGEQSF
v_call: TRBV11-2; j_call: TRBJ2-5; clone_size: NA; cdr3_aa: CASSHYGLGETQYF
v_call: TRBV20-1; j_call: TRBJ2-3; clone_size: NA; cdr3_aa: CSAPSVVAGDTQYF
v_call: TRBV6-5; j_call: TRBJ2-5; clone_size: NA; cdr3_aa: CASSYSDTQEIQYF
v_call: TRBV6-5; j_call: TRBJ2-1; clone_size: NA; cdr3_aa: CANSYSAGGSREQFF
v_call: TRBV6-1; j_call: TRBJ2-6; clone_size: few; cdr3_aa: CASSALGGTGANVLTF
v_call: TRBV29-1; j_call: TRBJ1-1; clone_size: many; cdr3_aa: CSVAGLNTEAFF
v_call: TRBV20-1; j_call: TRBJ1-2; clone_size: many; cdr3_aa: CSARDGGYGYTF
v_call: TRBV5-1; j_call: TRBJ2-4; clone_size: NA; cdr3_aa: CASSPEAGARGIQYF